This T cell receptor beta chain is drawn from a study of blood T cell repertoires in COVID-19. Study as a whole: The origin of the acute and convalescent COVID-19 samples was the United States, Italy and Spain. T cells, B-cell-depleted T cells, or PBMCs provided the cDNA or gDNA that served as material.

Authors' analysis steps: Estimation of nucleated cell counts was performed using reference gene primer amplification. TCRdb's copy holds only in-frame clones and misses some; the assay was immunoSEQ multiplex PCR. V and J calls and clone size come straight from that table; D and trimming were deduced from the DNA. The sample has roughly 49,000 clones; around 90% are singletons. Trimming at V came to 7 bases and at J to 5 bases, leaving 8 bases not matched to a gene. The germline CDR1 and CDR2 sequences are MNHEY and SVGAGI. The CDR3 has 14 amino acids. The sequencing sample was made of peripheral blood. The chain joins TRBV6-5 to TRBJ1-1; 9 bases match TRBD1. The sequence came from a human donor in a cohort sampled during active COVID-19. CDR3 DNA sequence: TGTGCCAGCATCGCGACAGGGGGACGAACTGAAGCTTTCTTT. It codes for CASIATGGRTEAFF.